This T cell receptor beta chain was captured in a study of T-cell memory formation after mild COVID-19. About the study: In these data, TCR clusters were largely donor specific. Study results and limitations: Nothing confirmed that second-wave clones peaking on day 37 were specific for SARS-CoV-2.

The CDR3 extends over 14 amino acids. Germline V gives CDR1 SGDLS, CDR2 YYNGEE. With 3 bases removed from V and 2 bases from J, the gap between germline ends came to 11 bases. This clonotype turned up a few times. Antigen specificity is unknown. Using constant-segment primers, 5'RACE produced TCR alpha and TCR beta cDNA libraries carrying sample barcodes and UMIs. Each CDR3 protein gets one entry after TCRdb re-called the 5' RACE reads with MiXCR. The sample records 140,000 to 150,000 distinct CDR3 sequences, over 6% being singletons. The specimen sequenced was PBMCs or a T cell subset sorted from them (not recorded which). The clonotype was recovered from an adult woman who had mild COVID-19 (a few samples of this study predate the infection). Cell type and time point are not known. The chain carries TRBV9 and TRBJ1-1, with TRBD1 as a possible D gene (6 bases). The CDR3 sequence: CASSDGGGNTEAFF. CDR3 DNA: TGTGCCAGCAGCGACGGAGGGGGTAACACTGAAGCTTTCTTT.